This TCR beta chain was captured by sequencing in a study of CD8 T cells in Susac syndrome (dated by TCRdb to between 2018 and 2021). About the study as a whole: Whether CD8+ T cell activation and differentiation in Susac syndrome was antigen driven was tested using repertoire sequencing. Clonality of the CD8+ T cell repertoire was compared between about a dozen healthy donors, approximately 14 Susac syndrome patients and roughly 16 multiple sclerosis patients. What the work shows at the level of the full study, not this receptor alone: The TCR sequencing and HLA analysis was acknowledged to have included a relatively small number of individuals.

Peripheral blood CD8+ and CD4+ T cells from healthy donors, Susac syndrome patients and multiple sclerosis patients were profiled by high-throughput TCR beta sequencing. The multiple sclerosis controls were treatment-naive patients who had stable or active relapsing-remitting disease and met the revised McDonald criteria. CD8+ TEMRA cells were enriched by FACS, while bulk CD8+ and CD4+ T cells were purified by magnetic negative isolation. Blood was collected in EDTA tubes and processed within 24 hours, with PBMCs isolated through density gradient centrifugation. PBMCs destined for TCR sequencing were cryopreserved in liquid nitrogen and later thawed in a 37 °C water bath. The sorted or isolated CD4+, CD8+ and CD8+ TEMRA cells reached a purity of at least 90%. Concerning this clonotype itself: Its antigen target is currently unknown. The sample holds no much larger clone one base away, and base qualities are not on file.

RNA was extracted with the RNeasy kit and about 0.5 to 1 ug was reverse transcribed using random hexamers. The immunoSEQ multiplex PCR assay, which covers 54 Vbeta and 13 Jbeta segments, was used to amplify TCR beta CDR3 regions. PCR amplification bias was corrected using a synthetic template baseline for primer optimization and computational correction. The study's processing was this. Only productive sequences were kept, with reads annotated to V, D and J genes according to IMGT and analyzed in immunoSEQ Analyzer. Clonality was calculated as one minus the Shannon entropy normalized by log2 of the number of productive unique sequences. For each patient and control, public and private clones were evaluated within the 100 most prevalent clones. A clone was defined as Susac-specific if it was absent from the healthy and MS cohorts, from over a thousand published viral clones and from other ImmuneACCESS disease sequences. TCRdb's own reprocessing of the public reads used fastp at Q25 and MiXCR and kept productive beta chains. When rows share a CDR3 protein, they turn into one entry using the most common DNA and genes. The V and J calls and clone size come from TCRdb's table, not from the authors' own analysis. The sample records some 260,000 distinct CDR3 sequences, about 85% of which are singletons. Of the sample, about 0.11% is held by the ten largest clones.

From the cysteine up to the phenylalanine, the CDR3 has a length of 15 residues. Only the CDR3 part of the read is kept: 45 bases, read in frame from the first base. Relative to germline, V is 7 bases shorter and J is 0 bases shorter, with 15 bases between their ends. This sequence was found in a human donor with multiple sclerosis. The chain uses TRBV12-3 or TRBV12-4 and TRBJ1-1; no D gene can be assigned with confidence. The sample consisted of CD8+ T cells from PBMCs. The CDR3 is CASNSGSTVNTEAFF. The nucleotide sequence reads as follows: TGTGCCAGCAATTCCGGGTCGACGGTGAACACTGAAGCTTTCTTT.